This T cell receptor (beta chain) was identified in a study of blood T cells in healthy people across ages. This CDR3 region has 15 residues. The germline V gene has CDR1 KGHDR and CDR2 SFDVKD. V was trimmed by 4 bases and J by 1 base, leaving 9 bases between them. General study results and limits: There was no known CMV status for donors, so expanded clonotype changes were possibly confounded.

Using a J-beta primer mix together with a sample-barcoded 5' primer, a second PCR was run for about 6 to 11 cycles. One entry per CDR3 protein results from TCRdb running MiXCR on the 5' RACE reads. The table records 750,000 to 950,000 distinct CDR3 sequences, roughly 25% of them present only once. Points on this clonotype: The antigen is undetermined.

The same data also contributed to another study, on T cells of mothers and their children. From that report: It was found that thymic selection shapes TCR recombination output similarly in related and unrelated pairs.

The receptor's source is a boy aged 5-17 years in good health. This chain uses TRBV24-1 with TRBJ2-2; D might be TRBD1 (5 bases). The sequenced sample consisted of blood. CDR3 coding DNA: TGTGCCACCAGTGACTCGACAGTGAACACCGGGGAGCTGTTTTTT. Its translation: CATSDSTVNTGELFF.